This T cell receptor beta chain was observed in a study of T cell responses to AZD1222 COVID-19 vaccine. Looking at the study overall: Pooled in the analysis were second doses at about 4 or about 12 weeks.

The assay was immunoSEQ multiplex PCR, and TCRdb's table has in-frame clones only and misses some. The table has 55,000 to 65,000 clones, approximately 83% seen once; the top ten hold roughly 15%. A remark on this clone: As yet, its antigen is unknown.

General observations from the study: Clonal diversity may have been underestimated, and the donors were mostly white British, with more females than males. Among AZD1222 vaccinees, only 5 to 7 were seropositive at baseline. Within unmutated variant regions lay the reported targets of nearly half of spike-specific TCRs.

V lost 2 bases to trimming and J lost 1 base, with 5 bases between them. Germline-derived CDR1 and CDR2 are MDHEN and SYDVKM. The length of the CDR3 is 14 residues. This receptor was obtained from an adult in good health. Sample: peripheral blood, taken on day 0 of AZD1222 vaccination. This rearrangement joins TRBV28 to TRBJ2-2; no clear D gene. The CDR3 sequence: CASSLGKNTGELFF. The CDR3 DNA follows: TGTGCCAGCAGTTTAGGGAAGAACACCGGGGAGCTGTTTTTT.